A single sample is the source of the 2 T cell receptor beta chains below, sequenced in a study of blood T cell repertoires in COVID-19. This table comes from immunoSEQ multiplex PCR, and its TCRdb copy is limited to in-frame clones, with some not included. The sample has 200,000 to 250,000 clones, about 78% seen once. Source material: peripheral blood. The receptors stem from a woman between 65 and 79 years old with acute or convalescent COVID-19.

The J gene is TRBJ2-7, the V gene TRBV15; 10 bases line up with TRBD1. After removal of 3 bases from V and 4 bases from J, the junction contained 3 bases not matched to a gene. The CDR3 has 14 amino acids. Per germline, CDR1 LNHNV and CDR2 YYDKDF (reference sequence). The CDR3 nucleotides are TGTGCCACCAGCAGGGACAGGGGGTTATACGAGCAGTACTTC. It is translated as CATSRDRGLYEQYF.

V and J are TRBV9 and TRBJ2-5; TRBD2 agrees at 10 bases. Germline CDR1 is SGDLS and CDR2 is YYNGEE. The CDR3 totals 16 residues. The ends lost 0 bases at V and 4 bases at J; junction bases unmatched: 6. CDR3 protein: CASSVASLAGVETQYF. In DNA form, the CDR3 reads TGTGCCAGCAGCGTAGCTTCCCTAGCGGGGGTAGAGACCCAGTACTTC.